Only one count was recorded for the clone carrying this TCR beta chain. The method was immunoSEQ multiplex PCR; TCRdb's version includes in-frame clones alone and lacks a portion of them. Of around 130,000 clones listed, 85% to 95% are singletons. This entry belongs to a study of control samples from healthy donors and cancer patients. J was trimmed by 4 bases and V by 3 bases; bases with no gene match: 6. CDR3 size: 14 residues. Germline CDR1 reads MNHEY; CDR2 reads SMNVEV (reference sequence). The clonotype was recovered from a man aged 25-40 years in good health. This chain joins TRBV27 and TRBJ2-7; 7 bases are shared with TRBD1. The source material was blood. The DNA of the CDR3 is TGTGCCAGCAGTTTCGCGGCAGGGGGTTACGAGCAGTACTTC. Encoded protein: CASSFAAGGYEQYF.